The 8 T cell receptor beta chains in this list originate from one sample, sequenced in a study of CD8+CD57+ T cells in acquired aplastic anemia. TCR beta VDJ and CDR3 profiling used genomic DNA as template. TCRdb re-derived calls from the reads in MiXCR, one entry per CDR3 protein. The sample lists approximately 170,000 distinct CDR3 sequences, 54% occurring once. Sequences were obtained from sorted CD4+, CD8+, or CD8+CD57+ T cells (not recorded which) from PBMCs. Receptors were obtained from a human donor in good health, serving as a control.

The rearrangement uses TRBV6-5 and TRBJ1-3, with a weak D call TRBD1 (6 bases). The CDR3 consists of 16 residues. The V end was cut by 0 bases, the J end by 16 bases, with 25 bases between. Germline CDR1 is MNHEY and CDR2 is SVGAGI. Here the CDR3 reads CASSYSPTLGGNIMYF. As DNA, the CDR3 is TGTGCCAGCAGTTACTCACCGACCCTAGGGGGAAACATCATGTATTTT.

About this clonotype itself: The junction does not match germline at one end; this may be a read error. The chain combines TRBV25-1 with TRBJ1-1; 7 bases align to TRBD1. The CDR3 is made up of 12 amino acids. CDR1 MGHDK and CDR2 SYGVNS come from the germline V gene. This CDR3 reads CASVTGNAEAFF. The CDR3 DNA is TGTGCCAGCGTGACAGGGAACGCTGAAGCTTTCTTT.

This clonotype showed up just once. Sequence at one end of the junction differs from germline and may be a read error. In DNA form, the CDR3 reads TGTGCTAGCAGCTTAGGACCCAGGGGTTCAAGCTACGAGCAGTACTTC. Protein: CASSLGPRGSSYEQYF. The chain carries TRBV7-7 and TRBJ2-7; possibly TRBD1 for D (6 bases). Germline V CDR1 and CDR2: SSHAT, FNYEAQ (reference sequence). The CDR3 consists of 16 residues.

The chain combines TRBV10-3 with TRBJ1-2; 7 bases line up with TRBD1. From germline, CDR1 is ENHRY and CDR2 SYGVKD. The V segment lost 2 bases and the J segment 3 bases; nucleotides outside the gene matches: 0. CDR3 length equals 13 residues. The CDR3 DNA follows: TGTGCCATCAGTGAGACAGGGGACTATGGCTACACCTTC. Encoded protein: CAISETGDYGYTF.

This rearrangement joins TRBV7-2 to TRBJ2-7; TRBD2 aligns across 14 bases. Germline-derived CDR1 and CDR2 are SGHTA and FQGNSA. The CDR3 covers 14 residues. The junction had 4 bases not matched to a gene; V was cut back by 5 bases and J by 7 bases. In DNA, the CDR3 is TGTGCCAGCAGCACGACTAGCGGGGGGGGTGAGCAGTACTTC. This codes for CASSTTSGGGEQYF. Drawing the rest from reference TRBV7-2 and TRBJ2-7, the complete variable domain is GAGVSQSPSNKVTEKGKDVELRCDPISGHTALYWYRQSLGQGLEFLIYFQGNSAPDKSGLPSDRFSAERTGGSVSTLTIQRTQQEDSAVYLCASSTTSGGGEQYFGPGTRLTVT.

The chain recombines TRBV24-1 with TRBJ2-5; TRBD2 agrees at 7 bases. Unmatched junction bases numbered 6, after V lost 2 bases and J lost 13 bases. Germline loops: CDR1 KGHDR, CDR2 SFDVKD. The CDR3 covers 12 residues. CDR3 DNA sequence: TGTGCCACCAGTGATTCGCGGGGGAAGCGGTACTTC. It codes for CATSDSRGKRYF.

This clonotype turned up a few times. This chain uses TRBV18 with TRBJ2-7; no clear D gene. Germline assignment: CDR1 KGHSH and CDR2 LQKENI. The CDR3 covers 13 residues. Trimming cost V 3 bases and J 2 bases, with 8 bases left between them. The CDR3 DNA follows: TGTGCCAGCTCACCGGTGTTTCCCTACGAGCAGTACTTC. Its translation is CASSPVFPYEQYF.

This clonotype has at least ten counts. This chain joins TRBV4-2 and TRBJ2-2, with D perhaps matching TRBD1 or TRBD2 (5 bases each). CDR1 is LGHNA and CDR2 is YNFKEQ in the germline V gene. Trimming stripped 1 base from V and 7 bases from J, with 13 bases between. The CDR3 covers 15 residues. CDR3 DNA sequence: TGTGCCAGCAGCCAAGGCCAGGGAGTCGGCGGGGAGCTGTTTTTT. Its translation is CASSQGQGVGGELFF.